These 27 T cell receptor beta chains originate from one sample sequenced in a study of T-cell memory formation after mild COVID-19. One entry per CDR3 protein, called by TCRdb with MiXCR from the 5' RACE reads. The repertoire includes roughly 450,000 distinct CDR3 sequences, roughly 18% of them detected once, and around 12% sits in the top ten. Sequencing was carried out using PBMCs or a T cell subset sorted from them (not recorded which). These receptors were taken from an adult woman who had mild COVID-19 (a few samples of this study predate the infection). Cell type and time point are not known.

This chain joins TRBV27 and TRBJ2-7; perhaps TRBD2 as D (6 bases). The CDR3 covers 12 residues. CDR1 and CDR2 from the germline V gene are MNHEY and SMNVEV (reference sequence). V was cut by 7 bases and J by 6 bases, with 13 bases left in between. The CDR3 region has the DNA TGTGCCAGCACCCTAAGGGGAGGCGAGCAGTACTTC. This encodes CASTLRGGEQYF.

This clonotype turned up a few times. The chain has TRBV7-8 and TRBJ2-3, with no clear D. CDR1 and CDR2 (germline): SGHVS, FQNEAQ. The CDR3 runs 14 residues. V was trimmed by 2 bases and J by 2 bases, leaving 8 bases between them. CDR3 region: CASSLIASTDTQYF. CDR3 DNA sequence: TGTGCCAGCAGCTTAATAGCTTCCACAGATACGCAGTATTTT.

The chain recombines TRBV5-1 with TRBJ2-7, with a weak D call TRBD2 (6 bases). The germline V gene encodes CDR1 SGHRS and CDR2 YFSETQ. The germline V and J ends were trimmed by 1 base and 3 bases, with 14 bases remaining between them. The CDR3 covers 15 residues. This CDR3 reads CASSLWVGSNYEQYF. The CDR3 DNA follows: TGCGCCAGCAGCTTGTGGGTCGGGAGTAACTACGAGCAGTACTTC.

This clonotype appeared many times. This chain connects TRBV10-3 to TRBJ1-1; D not resolved. The CDR3 contains 16 residues. Trimming removed 2 bases from V and 4 bases from J, with 17 bases in between. Germline V gives CDR1 ENHRY, CDR2 SYGVKD. CDR3 DNA sequence: TGTGCCATCAGTGAGGGCGTAAAAGCGGCGACCACTGAAGCTTTCTTT. This codes for CAISEGVKAATTEAFF.

This clonotype has ten or more counts. The chain combines TRBV7-2 with TRBJ2-1; D gene unclear. CDR3 size: 14 residues. Germline values: CDR1 SGHTA, CDR2 FQGNSA. V lost 1 base, J lost 6 bases, and 10 bases lay in between. CDR3 amino acids: CASSLGPSSNEQFF. CDR3 nucleotides: TGTGCCAGCAGCTTAGGCCCTTCTAGCAATGAGCAGTTCTTC.

This clonotype was observed a handful of times. J is TRBJ2-2 and V is TRBV5-1, with a possible D match to TRBD1 (5 bases). Germline V gene sequence: CDR1 SGHRS, CDR2 YFSETQ. CDR3 length equals 15 residues. Trimming cost V 2 bases and J 5 bases, with 13 bases left between them. The CDR3 coding sequence is TGCGCCAGCAGCTTCGCGTGGACACCAACCGGGGAGCTGTTTTTT. It codes for CASSFAWTPTGELFF.

V and J are TRBV30 and TRBJ2-7; 7 positions agree with TRBD1. The CDR3 is 14 residues long. V trimming: 6 bases; J trimming: 5 bases; junction bases outside the gene matches: 13. From germline, CDR1 is GTSNPN and CDR2 SVGIG (reference sequence). The CDR3 sequence is CACPATGLVDEQYF. In nucleotides, the CDR3 is TGTGCCTGTCCCGCGACAGGGCTCGTGGACGAGCAGTACTTC.

J is TRBJ1-2 and V is TRBV6-5, with TRBD1 matching 8 bases. Germline V gene lookup returns CDR1 MNHEY and CDR2 SVGAGI. J lost 0 bases, V lost 6 bases, and 9 bases had no gene match. The CDR3 length is 16 residues. The CDR3 region is CASSSTRQGTNYGYTF. The CDR3 DNA reads as TGTGCCAGCAGCTCCACTCGACAGGGGACTAACTATGGCTACACCTTC.

The chain has TRBV7-9 and TRBJ1-4; the D gene is possibly TRBD1 (6 bases). The CDR3 covers 12 residues. V dropped 2 bases and J dropped 15 bases, with 13 bases sitting between them. Germline V gives CDR1 SEHNR, CDR2 FQNEAQ (reference sequence). CDR3 in amino acids: CASSLYPGDVFF. CDR3 nucleotide sequence: TGTGCCAGCAGCTTATACCCAGGGGACGTGTTTTTT.

This clonotype was found a few times. The chain recombines TRBV3-1 with TRBJ2-5, with D perhaps matching TRBD2 (6 bases). Per germline, CDR1 LGHDT and CDR2 YNNKEL (reference sequence). The CDR3 spans 13 residues. Deletions cut 1 base from V and 10 bases from J, with 13 bases between. The CDR3 DNA sequence: TGTGCCAGCAGCCAAGCGATTGGGGGGAACCAGTACTTC. This encodes CASSQAIGGNQYF.

V is TRBV19 and J is TRBJ1-4; D is possibly TRBD1 (5 bases). The CDR3 contains 11 residues. Trimming stripped 8 bases from V and 13 bases from J, with 14 bases between. Germline V CDR1 and CDR2: LNHDA, SQIVND (reference sequence). Written as DNA, the CDR3 is TGTGCCAGTTCCGCGGCGGGGGGACTGTTTTTT. This gives the protein CASSAAGGLFF.

The V gene is TRBV18, the J gene TRBJ1-1; D ambiguous. V was clipped by 4 bases and J by 4 bases, with 10 bases between them. CDR3 size: 13 residues. The germline V gene has CDR1 KGHSH and CDR2 LQKENI. CDR3 residues: CASSRTTVTEAFF. The CDR3 DNA follows: TGTGCCAGCTCACGGACCACCGTCACTGAAGCTTTCTTT.

The chain uses TRBV12-3 or TRBV12-4 and TRBJ1-1; perhaps TRBD1 as D (6 bases). This CDR3 is 15 amino acids long. The V gene lost 5 bases and the J gene lost 0 bases, with 13 bases spanning the gap. The CDR3 coding sequence is TGTGCCAGCAGTAGACCGGGACACCTGAACACTGAAGCTTTCTTT. It yields the protein CASSRPGHLNTEAFF.

This sequence joins TRBV29-1 and TRBJ2-3; D is ambiguous. CDR1 is SQVTM, CDR2 ANQGSEA, per germline. This CDR3 contains 13 residues. Trimming took off 4 bases at V and 5 bases at J, with 13 bases between the two ends. The CDR3 spells CSVAPALRDTQYF. The CDR3 DNA reads as TGCAGCGTTGCGCCTGCCCTCAGAGATACGCAGTATTTT.

This CDR3 is CSARDELTEPGGELFF. The CDR3 region has the DNA TGCAGTGCTAGAGATGAGCTTACGGAACCTGGCGGGGAGCTGTTTTTT. V is TRBV20-1 and J is TRBJ2-2; D is ambiguous. Germline assignment: CDR1 DFQATT and CDR2 SNEGSKA (reference sequence). Trimming removed 0 bases from V and 7 bases from J, with 18 bases in between. The CDR3 covers 16 residues.

This clonotype showed up just a few times. The chain links TRBV12-3 or TRBV12-4 to TRBJ2-2, with TRBD2 matching 9 bases. The J segment lost 5 bases and the V segment lost 5 bases, leaving 3 bases of the junction unmatched. This CDR3 contains 14 residues. The CDR3 coding sequence is TGTGCCAGCAGTGCTAGCGGGAAAACCGGGGAGCTGTTTTTT. This codes for CASSASGKTGELFF.

This clonotype was counted only a few times. The chain is built from TRBV5-5 and TRBJ1-2; a weak D match, TRBD1 (5 bases). In germline, CDR1 is SGHKS, CDR2 YYEKEE (reference sequence). Trimming left V 1 base short and J 0 bases short, with 7 bases between. The CDR3 runs 14 residues. CDR3 in DNA: TGTGCCAGCAGCTTGCCAGGGTCTAACTATGGCTACACCTTC. It codes for CASSLPGSNYGYTF.

The V and J genes are TRBV12-5 and TRBJ2-3, with D maybe TRBD2 (6 bases). Trimming left V 2 bases short and J 3 bases short, with 15 bases between. Germline CDR1 is LGHNT and CDR2 is FRNRAP. CDR3 length: 16 amino acids. CDR3 amino acids: CASGLLRGGLTDTQYF. The CDR3 DNA reads TGTGCTAGTGGTTTGCTCCGGGGAGGATTGACAGATACGCAGTATTTT.

J is TRBJ1-1 and V is TRBV27; a possible D gene is TRBD1 (5 bases). CDR3 length: 13 amino acids. Germline V gives CDR1 MNHEY, CDR2 SMNVEV (reference sequence). The V end lost 9 bases, the J end lost 1 base, and 12 bases lay between the germline ends. CDR3 sequence (DNA): TGTGCCAGTGGGGCTCTTGGGAACACTGAAGCTTTCTTT. This encodes CASGALGNTEAFF.

V usage is TRBV3-1 and J usage is TRBJ2-1, with TRBD2 matching 13 bases. V dropped 3 bases and J dropped 4; count of bases not matched to a gene: 12. CDR1 and CDR2 (germline): LGHDT, YNNKEL (reference sequence). CDR3 length equals 19 residues. The CDR3 coding sequence is TGTGCCAGCAGCCACCCTTGGACTAGCGGGAGTTCCCTTTACAATGAGCAGTTCTTC. Amino acids: CASSHPWTSGSSLYNEQFF.

This clonotype was counted between two and nine times. This chain links TRBV15 with TRBJ2-5, with D tentatively TRBD1 (5 bases). In germline, CDR1 is LNHNV, CDR2 YYDKDF (reference sequence). The CDR3 covers 14 residues. V lost 0 bases, J lost 0 bases, and 5 bases lay in between. The CDR3 sequence is CATSREDNQETQYF. The CDR3 bases are TGTGCCACCAGCAGAGAGGACAACCAAGAGACCCAGTACTTC. Supplemented by reference TRBV15 and TRBJ2-5, the full variable domain reads DAMVIQNPRYQVTQFGKPVTLSCSQTLNHNVMYWYQQKSSQAPKLLFHYYDKDFNNEADTPDNFQSRRPNTSFCFLDIRSPGLGDTAMYLCATSREDNQETQYFGPGTRLLVL.

This clonotype appeared a few times. The chain couples TRBV11-3 to TRBJ2-3, with 7 positions matching TRBD1. The junction had 9 bases not matched to a gene; V was cut back by 4 bases and J by 2 bases. The length of the CDR3 is 16 residues. Germline V gene data show CDR1 as SGHNT and CDR2 as YENEEA. CDR3: CASSSGTAPNTDTQYF. CDR3 sequence (DNA): TGTGCCAGCAGCTCAGGGACAGCACCAAACACAGATACGCAGTATTTT.

This clonotype has a handful of counts. The chain employs TRBV7-2 and TRBJ2-4, with 7 bases that match TRBD1. There are 16 residues in the CDR3. The germline gives CDR1 SGHTA, CDR2 FQGNSA. The ends lost 3 bases at V and 7 bases at J; junction bases unmatched: 12. The CDR3 DNA reads TGTGCCAGCAGCTTTCGACAGGGAGAAATCGGGAACATTCAGTACTTC. Encoded protein: CASSFRQGEIGNIQYF.

The rearrangement uses TRBV7-9 and TRBJ2-3, with 7 bases that match TRBD1. V gave up 0 bases and J gave up 2 bases; unmatched junction bases: 14. The CDR3 contains 19 residues. Germline V gene data show CDR1 as SEHNR and CDR2 as FQNEAQ (reference sequence). The CDR3 DNA follows: TGTGCCAGCAGCTTAGCAGGGGGCGAATTCCAAGCACTCACAGATACGCAGTATTTT. It specifies CASSLAGGEFQALTDTQYF. Together with reference TRBV7-9 and TRBJ2-3, the CDR3 gives the full variable domain: DTGVSQNPRHKITKRGQNVTFRCDPISEHNRLYWYRQTLGQGPEFLTYFQNEAQLEKSRLLSDRFSAERPKGSFSTLEIQRTEQGDSAMYLCASSLAGGEFQALTDTQYFGPGTRLTVL.

V is TRBV5-1 and J is TRBJ1-1; no reliable D call. This CDR3 has 15 amino acids. The germline V gene encodes CDR1 SGHRS and CDR2 YFSETQ. V was trimmed by 1 base and J by 1 base, leaving 11 bases between them. CDR3 loop: CASSLWQIENTEAFF. Here the CDR3 DNA reads TGCGCCAGCAGCTTGTGGCAGATTGAGAACACTGAAGCTTTCTTT.

V and J are TRBV12-3 or TRBV12-4 and TRBJ2-1; D might be TRBD1 (5 bases). This CDR3 spans 13 amino acids. Trimming took 6 bases from V and 9 from J, leaving 15 bases between them. This chain's CDR3 is CASSQDRRGEQFF. CDR3 DNA: TGTGCCAGCAGCCAGGATCGAAGGGGTGAGCAGTTCTTC.

This clonotype was seen more than once but under ten times. The chain joins TRBV12-3 or TRBV12-4 to TRBJ1-1; D possibly corresponds to TRBD1 (5 bases). V lost 4 bases, J lost 0 bases, and 12 bases lay in between. CDR3 size: 15 residues. The CDR3 DNA reads TGTGCCAGCAGTTCCCACGCAGGGATGAACACTGAAGCTTTCTTT. Translating gives CASSSHAGMNTEAFF.